These T cell receptor beta chains were read from a single sample in a study of blood T cell repertoires in COVID-19. Here immunoSEQ multiplex PCR was the method, and the copy in TCRdb shows in-frame clones only, minus some. The table records approximately 170,000 clones, under 90% of them present only once. Sequencing was carried out using peripheral blood. These receptor sequences come from a woman older than 75 with active or convalescent COVID-19. Each CDR3 is given with its conserved first and last residue. The D gene is left open where the match is weak. Clone size is shown for a subset of rows, as once, few, many or a class of expanded clone.

size,J,D,V,CDR3,DNA
NA,TRBJ2-1,NA,TRBV7-3,CASSSQSSGDEQFF,TGTGCCAGCAGCTCTCAGAGTTCAGGGGATGAGCAGTTCTTC
NA,TRBJ1-2,TRBD1,TRBV11-2,CASKIGTGDGYGYTF,TGTGCCAGCAAAATCGGGACAGGGGATGGCTATGGCTACACCTTC
NA,TRBJ1-1,NA,TRBV5-1,CASSLGVGQMNTEAFF,TGCGCCAGCAGCTTGGGAGTTGGACAGATGAACACTGAAGCTTTCTTT
NA,TRBJ2-3,NA,TRBV5-4,CASSLKEGPTDTQYF,TGTGCCAGCAGCTTGAAAGAGGGCCCAACAGATACGCAGTATTTT
NA,TRBJ1-6,NA,TRBV10-3,CAISGGGDSPLHF,TGTGCCATCAGTGGAGGGGGTGATTCACCCCTCCACTTT
NA,TRBJ2-1,TRBD2,TRBV2,CASSDRREMSNEQFF,TGTGCCAGCAGTGATAGGCGGGAGATGTCGAATGAGCAGTTCTTC
once,TRBJ2-5,TRBD2,TRBV9,CASSASSGQETQYF,TGTGCCAGCAGCGCGTCTAGCGGCCAAGAGACCCAGTACTTC
NA,TRBJ2-1,TRBD2,TRBV5-4,CASSLGGGRAFNEQFF,TGTGCCAGCAGCTTGGGGGGCGGGAGAGCCTTCAATGAGCAGTTCTTC
NA,TRBJ1-3,TRBD1,TRBV7-2,CASSLQGALGNTIYF,TGTGCCAGCAGCTTACAGGGGGCTCTTGGAAACACCATATATTTT
few,TRBJ2-5,NA,TRBV7-2,CASSLARGGLQETQYF,TGTGCCAGCAGCTTAGCAAGGGGGGGCCTCCAAGAGACCCAGTACTTC
NA,TRBJ2-5,TRBD1,TRBV7-9,CASSLSQGVIQETQYF,TGTGCCAGCAGCTTATCGCAGGGGGTCATACAAGAGACCCAGTACTTC
NA,TRBJ2-7,TRBD1,TRBV2,CASSGTGYEQYF,TGTGCCAGCAGCGGGACAGGGTACGAGCAGTACTTC
NA,TRBJ2-7,TRBD2,TRBV28,CASLSSGSHEQYF,TGTGCCAGTCTCTCTAGCGGGAGCCACGAGCAGTACTTC
NA,TRBJ2-1,NA,TRBV2,CASSDQGSLTYNEQFF,TGTGCCAGCAGTGATCAGGGCAGTCTCACCTACAATGAGCAGTTCTTC
once,TRBJ2-7,NA,TRBV9,CASSDPLRGSYEQYF,TGTGCCAGCAGCGATCCCTTAAGGGGCTCCTACGAGCAGTACTTC
NA,TRBJ1-3,TRBD1,TRBV9,CASSTRTGRSGNTIYF,TGTGCCAGCAGCACACGGACAGGCCGCTCTGGAAACACCATATATTTT
NA,TRBJ2-2,TRBD2,TRBV18,CASSLGLASTGELFF,TGTGCCAGCTCACTGGGACTAGCGAGCACCGGGGAGCTGTTTTTT
NA,TRBJ2-5,NA,TRBV27,CASSLGGVRAAQYF,TGTGCCAGCAGTTTAGGAGGGGTACGCGCGGCCCAGTACTTC
NA,TRBJ2-2,TRBD2,TRBV4-1,CASSQELLAGRGELFF,TGCGCCAGCAGCCAAGAACTCCTAGCGGGACGCGGGGAGCTGTTTTTT
NA,TRBJ1-4,NA,TRBV5-6,CASSRKPLRGIEKLFF,TGTGCCAGCAGTCGGAAACCACTCCGAGGGATTGAAAAACTGTTTTTT
NA,TRBJ2-3,TRBD2,TRBV10-3,CAISESSGMTSTDTQYF,TGTGCCATCAGTGAGTCGAGCGGGATGACTAGCACAGATACGCAGTATTTT
NA,TRBJ2-5,NA,TRBV6-6,CASSHPGGKRQYF,TGTGCCAGCAGCCATCCAGGGGGGAAAAGGCAGTACTTC
NA,TRBJ2-3,TRBD2,TRBV6-5,CASSPWTSGTDTQYF,TGTGCCAGCAGTCCCTGGACTAGCGGCACAGATACGCAGTATTTT
NA,TRBJ1-1,TRBD1,TRBV7-9,CASSLSGTGDEAFF,TGTGCCAGCAGCCTCTCCGGGACAGGGGATGAAGCTTTCTTT
few,TRBJ1-5,TRBD1,TRBV5-1,CASSLGQGDQPQHF,TGCGCCAGCAGCTTGGGACAGGGTGACCAGCCCCAGCATTTT
NA,TRBJ2-1,TRBD2,TRBV4-1,CASSLPPTSGDNEQFF,TGCGCCAGCAGCCTCCCCCCGACTAGCGGGGACAATGAGCAGTTCTTC
NA,TRBJ2-3,NA,TRBV5-1,CASSLGQPPDTQYF,TGCGCCAGCAGCTTGGGACAGCCTCCGGATACGCAGTATTTT
NA,TRBJ2-5,TRBD2,TRBV5-5,CASSDTSGGETQYF,TGTGCCAGCAGCGACACTAGCGGAGGGGAGACCCAGTACTTC
NA,TRBJ2-1,NA,TRBV2,CASSSQGLGRAGNEQFF,TGTGCCAGCAGTTCCCAGGGTCTGGGAAGGGCTGGCAATGAGCAGTTCTTC
NA,TRBJ2-1,TRBD1,TRBV28,CASSLSLRDRGSYNEQFF,TGTGCCAGCAGTTTATCCCTCCGGGACAGGGGTTCCTACAATGAGCAGTTCTTC
NA,TRBJ2-5,TRBD2,TRBV3-1/TRBV3-2,CASSQSTGGQETQYF,TGTGCCAGCAGCCAATCAACGGGAGGCCAAGAGACCCAGTACTTC
NA,TRBJ2-1,TRBD2,TRBV18,CASSPLYVAGGISNEQFF,TGTGCCAGCTCACCCTTATACGTAGCGGGAGGAATCTCCAATGAGCAGTTCTTC
NA,TRBJ1-2,TRBD1,TRBV5-1,CASSPGTGVNYGYTF,TGCGCCAGCAGCCCCGGGACAGGGGTTAACTATGGCTACACCTTC
NA,TRBJ1-1,NA,TRBV2,CASEYQRESEAFF,TGTGCCAGTGAGTATCAGAGGGAGTCTGAAGCTTTCTTT
NA,TRBJ2-2,TRBD1,TRBV12-5,CASGWAQGDNTGELFF,TGTGCTAGTGGTTGGGCCCAGGGGGATAACACCGGGGAGCTGTTTTTT
NA,TRBJ1-2,TRBD1,TRBV5-1,CASSNGQGAGGYTF,TGCGCCAGCAGCAACGGACAGGGGGCTGGTGGCTACACCTTC
once,TRBJ1-4,TRBD1,TRBV14,CASSRRDRGLANEKLFF,TGTGCCAGCAGCCGCCGGGACAGGGGGCTTGCTAATGAAAAACTGTTTTTT
NA,TRBJ2-1,NA,TRBV28,CASSPGRKQFF,TGTGCCAGCAGTCCTGGGCGTAAACAGTTCTTC
NA,TRBJ1-5,NA,TRBV6-5,CASSYSGASNQPQHF,TGTGCCAGCAGTTACTCGGGCGCGAGCAATCAGCCCCAGCATTTT
NA,TRBJ2-1,NA,TRBV19,CASSFASTYNEQFF,TGTGCCAGTAGTTTCGCCAGTACCTACAATGAGCAGTTCTTC
NA,TRBJ1-1,TRBD1,TRBV11-3,CASSQGDTEAFF,TGTGCCAGCAGCCAGGGGGACACTGAAGCTTTCTTT
NA,TRBJ2-3,NA,TRBV19,CASSIAAGPTDTQYF,TGTGCCAGTAGTATTGCAGCGGGCCCCACAGATACGCAGTATTTT
NA,TRBJ2-2,TRBD2,TRBV12-5,CASGLGGSGELFF,TGTGCTAGTGGACTGGGGGGGTCCGGGGAGCTGTTTTTT
NA,TRBJ1-1,TRBD1,TRBV5-1,CASSRDRGNTEAFF,TGCGCCAGCAGCCGAGACAGGGGTAACACTGAAGCTTTCTTT
once,TRBJ1-5,NA,TRBV19,CASSSGGYQPQHF,TGTGCCAGTAGTTCGGGGGGCTATCAGCCCCAGCATTTT
NA,TRBJ2-1,NA,TRBV30,CAWSVFKADNEQFF,TGTGCCTGGAGTGTATTTAAAGCCGACAATGAGCAGTTCTTC
NA,TRBJ2-1,TRBD2,TRBV7-9,CASSSRTSRNNEQFF,TGTGCCAGCAGCTCTCGGACTAGCAGGAACAATGAGCAGTTCTTC